This T cell receptor beta chain stems from a study of cytomegalovirus exposure and HLA in healthy donors. Overall study context: Earlier work reported 117 million unique TCR beta sequences from 150 million to 200 million T cells. Unique TCRs numbering around 85 million, obtained from HLA-typed donors, made up an early data release.

J gave up 6 bases and V 4 bases, and 13 bases lay outside the gene matches. Germline V gives CDR1 SGHNT, CDR2 YYREEE (reference sequence). The CDR3 loop spans 16 amino acids. PCR amplification relied on 60 Vbeta primers (plus 13 Jbeta primers). The assay was immunoSEQ multiplex PCR, and TCRdb's table has in-frame clones only and misses some. This table holds around 84,000 clones, around 85% found once. Overall study findings and caveats: Per a later analysis, 15,000 to 20,000 TCR beta sequences showed association with HLA alleles at 0.05 false discovery rate.

Notes on this clone: What it binds is unknown.

The sequence was collected from a human donor in good health. The chain is built from TRBV5-4 and TRBJ1-5, with 7 bases identical to TRBD1. Sequenced input: PBMCs. The CDR3 coding sequence is TGTGCCAGCAGCGACAGGGCGGCTGGGAGTTTTCAGCCCCAGCATTTT. Translation gives CASSDRAAGSFQPQHF.